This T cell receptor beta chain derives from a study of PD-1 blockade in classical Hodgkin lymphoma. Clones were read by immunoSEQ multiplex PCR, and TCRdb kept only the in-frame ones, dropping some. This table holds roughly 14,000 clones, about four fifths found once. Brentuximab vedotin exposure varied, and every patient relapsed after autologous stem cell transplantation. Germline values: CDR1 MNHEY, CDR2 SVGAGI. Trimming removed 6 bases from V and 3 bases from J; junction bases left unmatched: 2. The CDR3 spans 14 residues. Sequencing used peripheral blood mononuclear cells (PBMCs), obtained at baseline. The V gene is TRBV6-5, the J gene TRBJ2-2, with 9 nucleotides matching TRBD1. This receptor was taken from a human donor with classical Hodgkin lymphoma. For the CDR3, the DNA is TGTGCCAGCAGACAGGGGGCGGACACCGGGGAGCTGTTTTTT. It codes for CASRQGADTGELFF.